This TCR beta chain was recovered during a study of blood T cell repertoires in COVID-19. Background on the study: COVID-19 samples collected from the United States, Italy and Spain covered acute and convalescent phases.

Method: immunoSEQ multiplex PCR; TCRdb's copy keeps in-frame clones and lacks some. The table records hundreds of thousands of clones, more than 70% of them present only once. This clone appeared once. J lost 8 bases, V lost 5 bases, and 6 bases had no gene match. Germline values: CDR1 SGHAT, CDR2 FQNNGV. The length of the CDR3 is 13 residues. Followed over time, Seattle patients had been enrolled while infection was active. The chain is built from TRBV11-2 and TRBJ1-2; 9 bases line up with TRBD1. Material for sequencing was peripheral blood. This sequence originates from a woman aged 25 to 45 with COVID-19, enrolled during active disease. CDR3: CASSEQGAMGYTF. The DNA of the CDR3 is TGTGCCAGCAGCGAACAGGGGGCAATGGGCTACACCTTC.